Here is one T cell receptor beta chain with its context. Its target is not known. This same CDR3 is encoded by further DNA sequences in the sample. Using immunoSEQ multiplex PCR, the repertoire was profiled, and TCRdb retains in-frame clones only, with some absent. The sample holds 100,000 to 110,000 clones; around 90% are singletons and the top ten take approximately 6%. The record originates from a study of identifying expanded T cells in peripheral blood. Whole-study results and caveats: About 1.3 clones differed between technical replicates, versus approximately 17 and 20 over time. Clone count variance between approximately 2-week samples rose with total template count.

This CDR3 region has 13 residues. The germline V gene has CDR1 MNHEY and CDR2 SMNVEV (reference sequence). V was clipped by 3 bases and J by 2 bases, with 5 bases between them. Collection occurred without any documented infections or immune events in donors. The source material was blood. The chain carries TRBV27 and TRBJ1-5; D is unresolved. The source of this sequence is a person between 18 and 75 years old in good health. The CDR3, as DNA: TGTGCCAGCAGTTTTGGGGGCAATCAGCCCCAGCATTTT. The encoded protein is CASSFGGNQPQHF.